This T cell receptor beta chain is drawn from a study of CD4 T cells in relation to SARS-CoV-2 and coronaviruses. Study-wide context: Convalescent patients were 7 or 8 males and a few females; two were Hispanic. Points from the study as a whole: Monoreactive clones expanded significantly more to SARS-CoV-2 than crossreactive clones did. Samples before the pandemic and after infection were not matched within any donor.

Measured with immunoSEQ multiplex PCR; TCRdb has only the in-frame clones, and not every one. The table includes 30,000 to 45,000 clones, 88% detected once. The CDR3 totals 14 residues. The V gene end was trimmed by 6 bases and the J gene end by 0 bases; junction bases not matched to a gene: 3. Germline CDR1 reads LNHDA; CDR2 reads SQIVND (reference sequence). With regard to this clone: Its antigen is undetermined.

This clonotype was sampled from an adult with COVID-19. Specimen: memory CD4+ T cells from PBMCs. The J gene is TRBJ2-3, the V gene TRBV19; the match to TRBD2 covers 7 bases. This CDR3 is CASRMRGSTDTQYF. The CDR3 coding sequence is TGTGCCAGTAGGATGCGGGGGAGCACAGATACGCAGTATTTT.